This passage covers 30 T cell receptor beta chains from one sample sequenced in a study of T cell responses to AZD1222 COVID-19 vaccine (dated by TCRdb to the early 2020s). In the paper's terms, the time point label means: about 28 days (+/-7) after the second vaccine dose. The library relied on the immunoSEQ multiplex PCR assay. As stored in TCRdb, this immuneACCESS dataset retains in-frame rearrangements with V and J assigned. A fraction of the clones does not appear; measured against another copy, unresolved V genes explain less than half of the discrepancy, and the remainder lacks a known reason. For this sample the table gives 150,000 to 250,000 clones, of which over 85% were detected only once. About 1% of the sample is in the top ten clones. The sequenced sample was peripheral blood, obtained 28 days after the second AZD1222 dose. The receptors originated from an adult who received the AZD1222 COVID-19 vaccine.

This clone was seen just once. The chain's CDR3 is CASSRGSYTF. CDR3 bases: TGTGCCAGCTCCCGCGGGAGCTACACCTTC. The chain employs TRBV6-6 and TRBJ1-2; D is ambiguous. The germline V and J ends were trimmed by 8 bases and 9 bases, with 10 bases remaining between them. Per germline, CDR1 MNHNY and CDR2 SVGAGI (reference sequence). This CDR3 has 10 amino acids.

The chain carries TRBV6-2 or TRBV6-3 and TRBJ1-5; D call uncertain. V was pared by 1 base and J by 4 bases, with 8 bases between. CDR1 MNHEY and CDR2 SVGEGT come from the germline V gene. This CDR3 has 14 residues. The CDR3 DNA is TGTGCCAGCAGTTACTGGTCCGGTAATCAGCCCCAGCATTTT. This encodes CASSYWSGNQPQHF.

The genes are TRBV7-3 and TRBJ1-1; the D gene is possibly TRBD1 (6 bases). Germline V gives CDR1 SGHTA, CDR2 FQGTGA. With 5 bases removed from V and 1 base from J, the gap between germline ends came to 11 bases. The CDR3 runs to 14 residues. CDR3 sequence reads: CASSPGASNTEAFF. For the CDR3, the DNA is TGTGCCAGCAGCCCGGGGGCTTCGAACACTGAAGCTTTCTTT.

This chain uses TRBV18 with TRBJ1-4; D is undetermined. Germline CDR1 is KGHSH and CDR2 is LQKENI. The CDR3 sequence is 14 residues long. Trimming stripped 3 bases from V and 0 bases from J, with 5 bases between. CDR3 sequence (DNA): TGTGCCAGCTCACCGATCACAACTAATGAAAAACTGTTTTTT. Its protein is CASSPITTNEKLFF.

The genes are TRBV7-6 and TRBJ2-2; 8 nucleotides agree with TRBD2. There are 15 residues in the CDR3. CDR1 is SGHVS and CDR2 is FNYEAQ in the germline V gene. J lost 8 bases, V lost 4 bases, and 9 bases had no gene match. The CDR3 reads CASSSGGALGGELFF. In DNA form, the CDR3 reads TGTGCCAGCAGCTCCGGGGGGGCCTTAGGAGGGGAGCTGTTTTTT.

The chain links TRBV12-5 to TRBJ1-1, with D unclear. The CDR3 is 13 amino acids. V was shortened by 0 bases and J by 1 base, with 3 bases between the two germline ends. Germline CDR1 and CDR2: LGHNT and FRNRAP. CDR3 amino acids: CASGLVPNTEAFF. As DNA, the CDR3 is TGTGCTAGTGGTTTGGTACCGAACACTGAAGCTTTCTTT.

CDR3: CASSIPGAARGSAEAFF. DNA of the CDR3: TGTGCCAGTAGTATCCCTGGGGCGGCCAGGGGCTCCGCTGAAGCTTTCTTT. This chain joins TRBV19 and TRBJ1-1, with D possibly matching TRBD1 (6 bases). Per the germline V gene, CDR1 is LNHDA and CDR2 is SQIVND (reference sequence). Trimming removed 3 bases at V and 6 bases at J, with 23 bases between. The CDR3 length is 17 residues.

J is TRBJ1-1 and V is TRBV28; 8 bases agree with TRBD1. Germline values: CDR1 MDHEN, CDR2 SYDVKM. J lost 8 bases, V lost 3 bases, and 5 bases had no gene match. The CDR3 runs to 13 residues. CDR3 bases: TGTGCCAGCAGTTTGCCAGGGGGCCGGGAAGCTTTCTTT. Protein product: CASSLPGGREAFF.

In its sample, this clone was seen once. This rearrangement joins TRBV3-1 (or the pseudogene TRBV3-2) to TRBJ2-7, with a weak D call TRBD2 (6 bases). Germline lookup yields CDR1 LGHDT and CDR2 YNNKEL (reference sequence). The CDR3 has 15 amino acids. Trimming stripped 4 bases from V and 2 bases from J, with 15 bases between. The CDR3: CASSRDLTVPYEQYF. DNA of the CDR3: TGTGCCAGCAGCCGGGACTTAACTGTCCCCTACGAGCAGTACTTC.

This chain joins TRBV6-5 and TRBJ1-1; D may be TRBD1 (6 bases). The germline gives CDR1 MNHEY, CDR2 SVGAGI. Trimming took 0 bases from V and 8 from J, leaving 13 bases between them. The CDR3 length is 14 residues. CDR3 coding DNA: TGTGCCAGCAGTTACTCCGGCAGGGGAACCGAAGCTTTCTTT. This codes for CASSYSGRGTEAFF.

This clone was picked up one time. The CDR3 loop reads CASSQLTSGSTDTQYF. The CDR3, as DNA: TGTGCCAGCAGCCAACTGACTAGCGGGAGCACAGATACGCAGTATTTT. This rearrangement joins TRBV14 to TRBJ2-3; 10 bases fit TRBD2. CDR3 size: 16 residues. The germline V gene encodes CDR1 SGHDN and CDR2 FVKESK. J gave up 0 bases and V 2 bases, and 2 bases lay outside the gene matches.

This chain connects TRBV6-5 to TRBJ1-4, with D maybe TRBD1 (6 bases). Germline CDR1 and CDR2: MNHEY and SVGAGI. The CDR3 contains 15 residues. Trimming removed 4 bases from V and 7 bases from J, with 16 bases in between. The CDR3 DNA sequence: TGTGCCAGCAGTTCCGCCCAGGGGAAAGGTGAAAAACTGTTTTTT. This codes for CASSSAQGKGEKLFF.

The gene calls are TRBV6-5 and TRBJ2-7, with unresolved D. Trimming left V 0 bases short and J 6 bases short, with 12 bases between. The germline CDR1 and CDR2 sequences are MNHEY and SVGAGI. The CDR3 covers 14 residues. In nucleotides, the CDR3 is TGTGCCAGCAGTTACTCGAAACCCCCGAGCGAGCAGTACTTC. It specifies CASSYSKPPSEQYF.

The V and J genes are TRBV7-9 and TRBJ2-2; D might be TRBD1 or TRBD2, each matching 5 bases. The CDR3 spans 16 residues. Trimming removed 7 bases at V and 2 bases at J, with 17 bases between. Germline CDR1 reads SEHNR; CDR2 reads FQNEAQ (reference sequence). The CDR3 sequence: CASTSGPSQNTGELFF. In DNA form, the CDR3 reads TGTGCCAGCACCTCGGGACCCAGCCAAAACACCGGGGAGCTGTTTTTT.

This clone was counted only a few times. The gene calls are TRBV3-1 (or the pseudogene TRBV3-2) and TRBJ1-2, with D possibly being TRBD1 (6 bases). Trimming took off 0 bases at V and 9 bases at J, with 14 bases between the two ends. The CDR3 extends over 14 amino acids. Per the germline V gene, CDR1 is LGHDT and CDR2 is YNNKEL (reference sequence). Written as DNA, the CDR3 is TGTGCCAGCAGCCAAGAATCTGGGGGCGTACGCTACACCTTC. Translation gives CASSQESGGVRYTF.

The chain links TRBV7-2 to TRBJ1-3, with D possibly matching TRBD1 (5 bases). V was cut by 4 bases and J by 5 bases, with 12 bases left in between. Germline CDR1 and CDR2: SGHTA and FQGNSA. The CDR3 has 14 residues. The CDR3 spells CASSSPPGRNTIYF. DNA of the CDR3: TGTGCCAGCAGCTCCCCCCCGGGGCGAAACACCATATATTTT. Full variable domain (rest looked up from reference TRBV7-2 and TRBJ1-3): GAGVSQSPSNKVTEKGKDVELRCDPISGHTALYWYRQSLGQGLEFLIYFQGNSAPDKSGLPSDRFSAERTGGSVSTLTIQRTQQEDSAVYLCASSSPPGRNTIYFGEGSWLTVV.

CDR3 sequence: CASSWGASNEKLFF. The CDR3 DNA follows: TGTGCCAGCAGCTGGGGGGCCTCTAATGAAAAACTGTTTTTT. This chain uses TRBV5-4 with TRBJ1-4, with D tentatively TRBD1 (6 bases). This CDR3 comprises 14 residues. The V end lost 3 bases, the J end lost 3 bases, and 9 bases lay between the germline ends. Germline V gene lookup returns CDR1 SGHNT and CDR2 YYREEE (reference sequence).

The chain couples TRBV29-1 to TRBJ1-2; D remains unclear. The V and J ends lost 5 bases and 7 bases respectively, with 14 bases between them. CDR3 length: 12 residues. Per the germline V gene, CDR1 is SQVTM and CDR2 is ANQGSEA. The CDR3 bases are TGCAGCGTTTGGGGTCTTCGGTCTGGCTACACCTTC. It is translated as CSVWGLRSGYTF.

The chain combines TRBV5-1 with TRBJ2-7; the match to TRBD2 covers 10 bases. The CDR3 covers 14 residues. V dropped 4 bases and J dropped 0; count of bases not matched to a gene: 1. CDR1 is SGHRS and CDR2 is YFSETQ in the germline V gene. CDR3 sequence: CASSLAGVSYEQYF. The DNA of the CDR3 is TGCGCCAGCAGCCTAGCGGGGGTCTCCTACGAGCAGTACTTC.

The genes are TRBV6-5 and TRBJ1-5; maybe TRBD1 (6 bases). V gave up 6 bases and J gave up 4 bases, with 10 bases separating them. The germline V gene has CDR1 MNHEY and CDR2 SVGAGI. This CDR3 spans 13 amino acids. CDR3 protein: CASSKDRNQPQHF. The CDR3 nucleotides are TGTGCCAGCAGCAAGGACAGAAATCAGCCCCAGCATTTT.

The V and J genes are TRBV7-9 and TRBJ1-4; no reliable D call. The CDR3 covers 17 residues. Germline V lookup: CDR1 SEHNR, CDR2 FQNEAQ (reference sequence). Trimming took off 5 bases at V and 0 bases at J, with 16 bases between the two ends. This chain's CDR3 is CASSPLLGYATNEKLFF. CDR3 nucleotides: TGTGCCAGCAGCCCACTCTTGGGGTACGCAACTAATGAAAAACTGTTTTTT.

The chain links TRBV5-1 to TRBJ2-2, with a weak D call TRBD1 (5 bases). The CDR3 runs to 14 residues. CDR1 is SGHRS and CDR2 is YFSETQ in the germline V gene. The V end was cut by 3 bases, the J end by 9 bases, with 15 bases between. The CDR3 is CASSSTVGTRELFF. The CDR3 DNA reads TGCGCCAGCAGCTCGACAGTGGGTACCAGGGAGCTGTTTTTT. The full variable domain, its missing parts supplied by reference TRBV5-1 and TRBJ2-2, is KAGVTQTPRYLIKTRGQQVTLSCSPISGHRSVSWYQQTPGQGLQFLFEYFSETQRNKGNFPGRFSGRQFSNSRSEMNVSTLELGDSALYLCASSSTVGTRELFFGEGSRLTVL.

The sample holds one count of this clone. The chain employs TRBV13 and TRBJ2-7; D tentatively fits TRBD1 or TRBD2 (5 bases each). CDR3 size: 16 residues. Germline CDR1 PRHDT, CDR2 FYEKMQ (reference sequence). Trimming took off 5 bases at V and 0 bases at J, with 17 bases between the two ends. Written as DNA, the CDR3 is TGTGCCAGCAGCCGTGGGGGACCGGGAAGCTCCTACGAGCAGTACTTC. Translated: CASSRGGPGSSYEQYF.

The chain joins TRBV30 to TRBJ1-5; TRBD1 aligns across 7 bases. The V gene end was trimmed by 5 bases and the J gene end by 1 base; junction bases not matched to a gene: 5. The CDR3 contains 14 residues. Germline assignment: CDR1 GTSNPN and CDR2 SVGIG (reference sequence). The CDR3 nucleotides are TGTGCCTGGGGCCTGACAGGGAGCAATCAGCCCCAGCATTTT. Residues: CAWGLTGSNQPQHF.

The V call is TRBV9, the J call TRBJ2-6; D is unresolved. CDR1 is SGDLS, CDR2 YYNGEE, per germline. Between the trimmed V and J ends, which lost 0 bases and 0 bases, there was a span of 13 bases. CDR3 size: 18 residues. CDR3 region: CASSVVVSFLSGANVLTF. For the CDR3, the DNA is TGTGCCAGCAGCGTAGTGGTCAGTTTCCTCTCTGGGGCCAACGTCCTGACTTTC. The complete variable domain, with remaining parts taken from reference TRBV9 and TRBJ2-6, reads DSGVTQTPKHLITATGQRVTLRCSPRSGDLSVYWYQQSLDQGLQFLIQYYNGEERAKGNILERFSAQQFPDLHSELNLSSLELGDSALYFCASSVVVSFLSGANVLTFGAGSRLTVL.

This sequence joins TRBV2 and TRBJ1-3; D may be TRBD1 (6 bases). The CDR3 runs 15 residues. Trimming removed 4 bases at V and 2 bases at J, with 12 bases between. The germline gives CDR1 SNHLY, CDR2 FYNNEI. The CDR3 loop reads CASSAIQGPGNTIYF. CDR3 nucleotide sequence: TGTGCCAGCAGTGCTATTCAGGGGCCTGGAAACACCATATATTTT.

The CDR3 DNA reads TGTGCCTGGACGAAGGGCCTCTATCAGCCCCAGCATTTT. It translates to CAWTKGLYQPQHF. The rearrangement links TRBV30 to TRBJ1-5; no clear D. V was trimmed by 4 bases and J by 5 bases, leaving 12 bases between them. This CDR3 comprises 13 residues. Germline loops: CDR1 GTSNPN, CDR2 SVGIG (reference sequence).

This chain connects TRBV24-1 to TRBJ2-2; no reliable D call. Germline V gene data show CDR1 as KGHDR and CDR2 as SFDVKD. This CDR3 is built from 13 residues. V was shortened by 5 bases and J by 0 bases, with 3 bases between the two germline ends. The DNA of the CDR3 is TGTGCCACCAGTGTGGCGAACACCGGGGAGCTGTTTTTT. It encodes CATSVANTGELFF.

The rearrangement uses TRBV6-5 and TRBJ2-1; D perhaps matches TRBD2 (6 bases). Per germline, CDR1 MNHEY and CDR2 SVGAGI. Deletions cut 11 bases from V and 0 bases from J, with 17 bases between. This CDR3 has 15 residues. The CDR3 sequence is CAGRNSGSSYNEQFF. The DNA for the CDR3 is TGTGCCGGGAGGAATAGCGGAAGCTCCTACAATGAGCAGTTCTTC.

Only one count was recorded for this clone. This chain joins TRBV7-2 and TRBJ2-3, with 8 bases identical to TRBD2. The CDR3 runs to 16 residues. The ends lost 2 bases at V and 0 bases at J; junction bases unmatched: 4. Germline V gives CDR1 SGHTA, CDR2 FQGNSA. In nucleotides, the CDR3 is TGTGCCAGCAGCTTAAAGTTAGCGGGGAGCACAGATACGCAGTATTTT. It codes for CASSLKLAGSTDTQYF.